This TCR beta chain comes out of a study of T cell responses to AZD1222 COVID-19 vaccine. Produced via immunoSEQ multiplex PCR; TCRdb's table is partial and in-frame only. The sample carries about 190,000 clones, approximately 91% recorded once. CDR1 SGHVS and CDR2 FQNEAQ come from the germline V gene. The V end was cut by 4 bases, the J end by 4 bases, with 13 bases between. The CDR3 totals 14 residues. The sequence came from an adult in good health. The chain couples TRBV7-8 to TRBJ1-1; possibly TRBD1 for D (5 bases). The sequencing used peripheral blood, collected on day 0 of AZD1222 vaccination. This CDR3 reads CASSSSGGFTEAFF. The CDR3 DNA sequence: TGTGCCAGCAGCTCAAGCGGGGGGTTCACTGAAGCTTTCTTT.